This T cell receptor beta chain was identified in a study of identical twins. General study points: Insertions were fewer in abundant cord blood beta clonotypes, whereas memory repertoires showed none of this pattern. Twin-shared out-of-frame alpha sequences were enriched for low generation probability.

Germline V CDR1 and CDR2: SNHLY, FYNNEI. The V segment lost 6 bases and the J segment 9 bases; nucleotides outside the gene matches: 6. CDR3 length equals 12 residues. In the case of this clonotype: The antigen is not known.

TCRdb redid the calling of the 5' RACE reads with MiXCR, one entry per CDR3 protein. Of about 890,000 distinct CDR3 sequences in the sample, 9% to 15% were seen once. These same records also appear under a second study, on yellow fever vaccine responses in identical twins.

The chain links TRBV2 to TRBJ2-3; 7 nucleotides match TRBD1. The specimen sequenced was PBMCs. This TCR came from a woman aged 18-29 years in good health. CDR3 bases: TGTGCCAGCAGACCCGACAGGGAGACGCAGTATTTT. Protein product: CASRPDRETQYF.